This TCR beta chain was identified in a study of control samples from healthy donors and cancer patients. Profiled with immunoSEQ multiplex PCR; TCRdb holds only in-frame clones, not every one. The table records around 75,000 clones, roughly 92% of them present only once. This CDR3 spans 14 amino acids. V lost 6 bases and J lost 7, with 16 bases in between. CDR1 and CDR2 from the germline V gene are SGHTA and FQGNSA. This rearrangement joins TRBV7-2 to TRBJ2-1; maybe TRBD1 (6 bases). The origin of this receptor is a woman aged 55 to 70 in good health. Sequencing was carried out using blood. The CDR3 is CASSSQQGNNEQFF. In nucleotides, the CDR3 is TGTGCCAGCAGTTCCCAACAGGGAAATAATGAGCAGTTCTTC.